Described below is a single TCR beta chain sequence and its context. The data were taken from a study of control samples from healthy donors and cancer patients. The protocol was immunoSEQ multiplex PCR, while the TCRdb copy is restricted to in-frame clones and leaves out a portion. The table lists about 120,000 clones, roughly nine tenths of them singletons, with approximately 37% in the top ten. The sample taken for sequencing was blood. This clonotype originated in a man aged 50-60 years in good health.

CDR3 sequence reads: CASSLTVMNTEAFF. In nucleotides, the CDR3 is TGTGCCAGCAGTTTAACAGTCATGAACACTGAAGCTTTCTTT. The gene calls are TRBV27 and TRBJ1-1; D unclear. Per germline, CDR1 MNHEY and CDR2 SMNVEV (reference sequence). V dropped 2 bases and J dropped 0 bases, with 7 bases sitting between them. CDR3 length: 14 amino acids.